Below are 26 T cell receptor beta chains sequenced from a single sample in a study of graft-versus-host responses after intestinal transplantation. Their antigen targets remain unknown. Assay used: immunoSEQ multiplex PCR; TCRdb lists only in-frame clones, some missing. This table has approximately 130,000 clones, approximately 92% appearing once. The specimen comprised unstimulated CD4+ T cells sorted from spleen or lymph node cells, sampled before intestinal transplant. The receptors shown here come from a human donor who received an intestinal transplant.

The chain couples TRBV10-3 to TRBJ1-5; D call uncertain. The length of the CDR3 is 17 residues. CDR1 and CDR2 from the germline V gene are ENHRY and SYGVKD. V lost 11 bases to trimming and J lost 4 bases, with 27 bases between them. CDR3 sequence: CAPSKPGKADDNQPQHF. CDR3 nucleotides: TGTGCCCCATCAAAGCCGGGCAAGGCTGATGATAATCAGCCCCAGCATTTT.

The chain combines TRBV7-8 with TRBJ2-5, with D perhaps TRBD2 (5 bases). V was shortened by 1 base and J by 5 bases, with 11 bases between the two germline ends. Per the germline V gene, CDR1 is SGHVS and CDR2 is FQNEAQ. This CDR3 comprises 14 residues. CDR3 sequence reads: CASSLVASRETQYF. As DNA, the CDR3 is TGTGCCAGCAGCTTAGTGGCTAGCAGGGAGACCCAGTACTTC.

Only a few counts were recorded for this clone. The CDR3 region has the DNA TGTGCCAGCTCACCACCGTTCGCTAGAATCTATGGCTACACCTTC. It yields the protein CASSPPFARIYGYTF. V usage is TRBV18 and J usage is TRBJ1-2; no firm D call. V lost 0 bases to trimming and J lost 4 bases, with 12 bases between them. There are 15 residues in the CDR3. Germline V CDR1 and CDR2: KGHSH, LQKENI.

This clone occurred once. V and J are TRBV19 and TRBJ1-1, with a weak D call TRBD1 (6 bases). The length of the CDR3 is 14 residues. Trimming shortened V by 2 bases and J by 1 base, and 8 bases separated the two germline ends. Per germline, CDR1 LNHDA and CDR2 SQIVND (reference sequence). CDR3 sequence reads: CASSIPGQNTEAFF. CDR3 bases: TGTGCCAGTAGTATACCGGGACAGAACACTGAAGCTTTCTTT.

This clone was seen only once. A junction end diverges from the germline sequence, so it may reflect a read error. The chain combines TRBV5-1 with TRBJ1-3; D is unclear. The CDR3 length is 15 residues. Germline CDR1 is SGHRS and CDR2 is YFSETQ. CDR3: CASSLNGNSRNTIYF. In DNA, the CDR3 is TGCGCCAGCAGCTTGAACGGCAACTCTAGAAACACCATATATTTT.

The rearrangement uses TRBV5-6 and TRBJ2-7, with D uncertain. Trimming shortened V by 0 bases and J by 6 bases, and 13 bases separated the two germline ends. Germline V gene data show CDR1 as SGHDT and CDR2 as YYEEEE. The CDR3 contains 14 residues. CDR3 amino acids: CASSLGHPSGEQYF. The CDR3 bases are TGTGCCAGCAGCTTGGGGCACCCTTCGGGCGAGCAGTACTTC.

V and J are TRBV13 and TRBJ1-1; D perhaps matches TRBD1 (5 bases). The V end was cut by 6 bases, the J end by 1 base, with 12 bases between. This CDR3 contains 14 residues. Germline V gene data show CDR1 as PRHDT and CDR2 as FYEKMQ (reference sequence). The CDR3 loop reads CASSPGPANTEAFF. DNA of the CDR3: TGTGCCAGCAGTCCGGGACCGGCGAACACTGAAGCTTTCTTT.

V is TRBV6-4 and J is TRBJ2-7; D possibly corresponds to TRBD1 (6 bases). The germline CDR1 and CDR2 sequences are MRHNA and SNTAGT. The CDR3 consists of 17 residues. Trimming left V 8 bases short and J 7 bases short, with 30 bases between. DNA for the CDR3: TGTGCCAGCCCTCCCAAGAACGGGCCTATAGGGGGACGGGAGCAGTACTTC. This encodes CASPPKNGPIGGREQYF.

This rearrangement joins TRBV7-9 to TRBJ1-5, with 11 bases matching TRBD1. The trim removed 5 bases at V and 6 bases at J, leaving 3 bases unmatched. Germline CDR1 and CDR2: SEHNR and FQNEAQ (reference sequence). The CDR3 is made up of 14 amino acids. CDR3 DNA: TGTGCCAGCAGCCCCGGGACAGGGGGTCAGCCCCAGCATTTT. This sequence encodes CASSPGTGGQPQHF.

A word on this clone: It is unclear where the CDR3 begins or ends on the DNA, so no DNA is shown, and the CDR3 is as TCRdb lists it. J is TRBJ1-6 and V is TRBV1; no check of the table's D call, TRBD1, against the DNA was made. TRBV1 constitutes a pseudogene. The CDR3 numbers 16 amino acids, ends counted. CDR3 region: CTSSQDVGTGNSPLHF.

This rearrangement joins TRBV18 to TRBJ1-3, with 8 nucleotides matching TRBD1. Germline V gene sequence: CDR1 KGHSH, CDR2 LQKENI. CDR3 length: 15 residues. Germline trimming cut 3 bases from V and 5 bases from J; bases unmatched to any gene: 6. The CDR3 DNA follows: TGTGCCAGCTCACCGGGGGGGACAGGAAGAAACACCATATATTTT. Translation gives CASSPGGTGRNTIYF. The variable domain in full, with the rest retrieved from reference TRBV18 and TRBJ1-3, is NAGVMQNPRHLVRRRGQEARLRCSPMKGHSHVYWYRQLPEEGLKFMVYLQKENIIDESGMPKERFSAEFPKEGPSILRIQQVVRGDSAAYFCASSPGGTGRNTIYFGEGSWLTVV.

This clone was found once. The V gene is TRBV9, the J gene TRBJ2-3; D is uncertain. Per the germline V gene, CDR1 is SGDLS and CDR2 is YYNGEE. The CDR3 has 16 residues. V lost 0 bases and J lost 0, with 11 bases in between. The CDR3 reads CASSVARRSSTDTQYF. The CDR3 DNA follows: TGTGCCAGCAGCGTAGCCAGGCGATCTAGCACAGATACGCAGTATTTT.

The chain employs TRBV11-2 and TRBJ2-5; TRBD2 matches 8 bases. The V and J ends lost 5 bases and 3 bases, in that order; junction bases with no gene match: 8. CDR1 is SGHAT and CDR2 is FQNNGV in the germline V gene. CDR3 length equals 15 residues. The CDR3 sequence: CASSLTRTSKETQYF. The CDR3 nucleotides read TGTGCCAGCAGCCTTACACGGACTAGCAAAGAGACCCAGTACTTC.

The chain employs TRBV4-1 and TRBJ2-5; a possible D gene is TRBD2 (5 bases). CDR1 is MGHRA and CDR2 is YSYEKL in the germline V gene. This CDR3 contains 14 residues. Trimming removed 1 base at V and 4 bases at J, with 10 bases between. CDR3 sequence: CASSQGGSGETQYF. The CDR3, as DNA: TGCGCCAGCAGCCAAGGAGGGTCGGGAGAGACCCAGTACTTC.

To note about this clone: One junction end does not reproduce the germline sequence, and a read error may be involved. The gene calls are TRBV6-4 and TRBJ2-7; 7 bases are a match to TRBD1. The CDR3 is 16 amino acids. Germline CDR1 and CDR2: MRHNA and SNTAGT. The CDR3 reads CTSSLPGQVDSYEQYF. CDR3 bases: TGTACCAGCAGTTTGCCCGGACAGGTAGACTCCTACGAGCAGTACTTC.

In nucleotides, the CDR3 is TGTGCCAGCAGTGGCCCTCTGGGGGCCGGAGAAAAACTGTTTTTT. Translation gives CASSGPLGAGEKLFF. V usage is TRBV6-1 and J usage is TRBJ1-4; the D gene is possibly TRBD1 (6 bases). This CDR3 is 15 amino acids long. Trimming removed 4 bases from V and 8 bases from J, with 17 bases in between. Per the germline V gene, CDR1 is MNHNS and CDR2 is SASEGT.

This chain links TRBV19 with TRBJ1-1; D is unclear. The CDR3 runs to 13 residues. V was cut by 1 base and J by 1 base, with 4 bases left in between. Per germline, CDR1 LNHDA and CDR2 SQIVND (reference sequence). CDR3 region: CASSIGPNTEAFF. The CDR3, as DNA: TGTGCCAGTAGTATAGGACCGAACACTGAAGCTTTCTTT.

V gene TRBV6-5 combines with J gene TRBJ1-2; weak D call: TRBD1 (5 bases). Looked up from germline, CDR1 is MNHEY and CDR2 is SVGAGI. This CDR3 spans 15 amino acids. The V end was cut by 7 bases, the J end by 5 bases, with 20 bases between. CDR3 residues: CASTEGSGRGYGYTF. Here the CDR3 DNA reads TGTGCCAGCACCGAGGGGAGTGGAAGGGGATATGGCTACACCTTC.

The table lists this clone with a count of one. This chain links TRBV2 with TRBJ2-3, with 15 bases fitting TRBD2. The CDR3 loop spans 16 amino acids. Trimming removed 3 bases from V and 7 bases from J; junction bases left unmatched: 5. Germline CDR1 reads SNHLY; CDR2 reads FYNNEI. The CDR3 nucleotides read TGTGCCAGCAGTGATGGACTAGCGGGGGGGCGGTATACGCAGTATTTT. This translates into CASSDGLAGGRYTQYF.

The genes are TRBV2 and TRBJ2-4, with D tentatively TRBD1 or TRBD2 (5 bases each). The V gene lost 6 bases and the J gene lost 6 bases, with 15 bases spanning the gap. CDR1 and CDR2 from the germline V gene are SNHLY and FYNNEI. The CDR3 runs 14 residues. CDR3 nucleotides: TGTGCCAGCAGCAACAACGGGGCAGTAAACATTCAGTACTTC. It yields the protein CASSNNGAVNIQYF.

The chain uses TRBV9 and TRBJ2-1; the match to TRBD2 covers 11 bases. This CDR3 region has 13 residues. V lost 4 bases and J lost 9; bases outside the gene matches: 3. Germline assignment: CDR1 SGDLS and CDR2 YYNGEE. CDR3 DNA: TGTGCCAGCAGCACGACTAGCGGGGTTGAGCAGTTCTTC. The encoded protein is CASSTTSGVEQFF.

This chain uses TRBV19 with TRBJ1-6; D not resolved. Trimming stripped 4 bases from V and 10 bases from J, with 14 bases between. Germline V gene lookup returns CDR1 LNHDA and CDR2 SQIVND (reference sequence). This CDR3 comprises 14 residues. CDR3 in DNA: TGTGCCAGTAGTACCGGGAGGGCAAGCTCACCCCTCCACTTT. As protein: CASSTGRASSPLHF.

The CDR3 spells CASSLQGRHEKLFF. CDR3 nucleotides: TGTGCCAGCAGTCTCCAGGGGAGGCATGAAAAACTGTTTTTT. The chain links TRBV5-4 to TRBJ1-4; D is possibly TRBD1 (6 bases). V was pared by 5 bases and J by 6 bases, with 14 bases between. The CDR3 covers 14 residues. Germline loops: CDR1 SGHNT, CDR2 YYREEE (reference sequence).

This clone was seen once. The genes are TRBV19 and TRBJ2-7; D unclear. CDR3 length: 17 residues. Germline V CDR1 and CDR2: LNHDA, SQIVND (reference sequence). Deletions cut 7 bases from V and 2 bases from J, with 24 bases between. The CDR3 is CASTLRYGFRNTYEQYF. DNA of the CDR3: TGTGCCAGTACCCTGAGGTACGGTTTCCGAAACACCTACGAGCAGTACTTC.

The chain's CDR3 is CASSLRGFSEQFF. CDR3 coding DNA: TGTGCCAGCAGCTTACGTGGCTTTAGTGAGCAGTTCTTC. This sequence joins TRBV11-2 and TRBJ2-1; D is unclear. V was trimmed by 2 bases and J by 9 bases, leaving 11 bases between them. Germline values: CDR1 SGHAT, CDR2 FQNNGV. This CDR3 spans 13 amino acids.

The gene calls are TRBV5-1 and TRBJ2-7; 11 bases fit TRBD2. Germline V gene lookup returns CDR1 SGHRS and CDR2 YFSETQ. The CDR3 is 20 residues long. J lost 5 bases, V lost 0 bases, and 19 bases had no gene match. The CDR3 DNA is TGCGCCAGCAGCTTGGCCTCCCTAAGGATAGCGGGGGGGGGAGCGGACGAGCAGTACTTC. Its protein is CASSLASLRIAGGGADEQYF.